The 22 T cell receptor beta chains below were found in one sample sequenced in a study of blood T cell repertoires in COVID-19. The protocol was immunoSEQ multiplex PCR, while the TCRdb copy is restricted to in-frame clones and leaves out a portion. The repertoire holds 260,000 or so clones, with 85% as singletons. The sample taken for sequencing was PBMCs or T cells enriched from blood (not recorded which). Every receptor here comes from a woman between 45 and 60 years old who had recovered from COVID-19.

The chain couples TRBV5-1 to TRBJ2-7, with D possibly TRBD1 on 6 matching bases. V dropped 4 bases and J dropped 2 bases, with 16 bases sitting between them. CDR1 is SGHRS and CDR2 is YFSETQ in the germline V gene. There are 15 residues in the CDR3. The CDR3 DNA is TGCGCCAGCAGCCCCGGACAGCGCACCACCTACGAGCAGTACTTC. As protein: CASSPGQRTTYEQYF.

This clone has more than one count but fewer than ten. The V call is TRBV19, the J call TRBJ1-6; 11 nucleotides match TRBD1. The germline gives CDR1 LNHDA, CDR2 SQIVND (reference sequence). V lost 0 bases, J lost 8 bases, and 3 bases stayed unmatched. CDR3 length: 16 amino acids. The CDR3 DNA sequence: TGTGCCAGTAGTATAGATGGACAGGGGGCGTATTCACCCCTCCACTTT. Its protein product is CASSIDGQGAYSPLHF.

The chain's CDR3 is CASSEDTAGLAWNEQFF. Here the CDR3 DNA reads TGTGCCAGCAGTGAGGATACTGCGGGACTAGCTTGGAATGAGCAGTTCTTC. J is TRBJ2-1 and V is TRBV6-1; 9 bases align to TRBD2. The V gene's germline CDR1 is MNHNS and CDR2 SASEGT. The CDR3 runs to 17 residues. With V trimmed by 3 bases and J by 7 bases, 13 bases remained unmatched.

This rearrangement joins TRBV4-1 to TRBJ1-5; the match to TRBD1 covers 9 bases. The CDR3 totals 15 residues. The germline CDR1 and CDR2 sequences are MGHRA and YSYEKL. Trimming cost V 4 bases and J 8 bases; bases outside gene matches: 9. Here the CDR3 DNA reads TGCGCCAGCAGCCTTAACAGGGGGCCGCGGGAGCCCCAGCATTTT. Translated: CASSLNRGPREPQHF.

The sample holds one count of this clone. The CDR3 sequence is CASSERGGSSDTQYF. DNA for the CDR3: TGTGCCAGCAGTGAACGGGGAGGGTCTTCAGATACGCAGTATTTT. The gene calls are TRBV6-1 and TRBJ2-3; 7 bases fit TRBD2. This CDR3 region has 15 residues. Germline V gene data show CDR1 as MNHNS and CDR2 as SASEGT. Germline trimming cut 2 bases from V and 4 bases from J; bases unmatched to any gene: 6.

The rearrangement joins TRBV2 to TRBJ1-1; D is unresolved. The CDR3 length is 14 residues. V lost 7 bases and J lost 1, with 13 bases in between. Looked up from germline, CDR1 is SNHLY and CDR2 is FYNNEI. Here the CDR3 reads CASNSRGGNTEAFF. The DNA for the CDR3 is TGTGCCAGCAACTCCCGGGGAGGGAACACTGAAGCTTTCTTT.

The chain employs TRBV19 and TRBJ2-7, with 9 bases fitting TRBD1. The J segment lost 2 bases and the V segment lost 6 bases, leaving 5 bases of the junction unmatched. This CDR3 contains 14 residues. Per the germline V gene, CDR1 is LNHDA and CDR2 is SQIVND (reference sequence). The DNA for the CDR3 is TGTGCCAGTAGGGATTGGACAGGGGCCTACGAGCAGTACTTC. Amino acids: CASRDWTGAYEQYF.

The chain carries TRBV4-3 and TRBJ2-2, with 8 bases that match TRBD1. The trim removed 2 bases at V and 7 bases at J, leaving 6 bases unmatched. The CDR3 extends over 15 amino acids. Looked up from germline, CDR1 is LGHNA and CDR2 is YSLEER. CDR3 DNA sequence: TGCGCCAGCAGCCAAAGGGACAGGAGGGGCGGGGAGCTGTTTTTT. Protein sequence: CASSQRDRRGGELFF.

This rearrangement joins TRBV28 to TRBJ1-4, with D possibly matching TRBD1 (5 bases). The V and J ends lost 2 bases and 9 bases respectively, with 16 bases between them. The CDR3 contains 15 residues. CDR1 MDHEN and CDR2 SYDVKM come from the germline V gene. The CDR3 coding sequence is TGTGCCAGCAGTTTAGGGTCTGGGGAGGGGAAAAAACTGTTTTTT. Translated, it gives CASSLGSGEGKKLFF.

The rearrangement uses TRBV5-4 and TRBJ2-1, with TRBD2 matching over 8 bases. The CDR3 covers 15 residues. Looked up from germline, CDR1 is SGHNT and CDR2 is YYREEE (reference sequence). V gave up 4 bases and J gave up 5 bases; unmatched junction bases: 8. The chain's CDR3 is CASSPILAENNEQFF. In DNA form, the CDR3 reads TGTGCCAGCAGCCCCATACTAGCGGAAAACAATGAGCAGTTCTTC.

V is TRBV6-9 and J is TRBJ1-1; 8 bases align to TRBD1. CDR3 length equals 15 residues. Trimming took 4 bases from V and 1 from J; bases not matched to a gene: 5. The V gene's germline CDR1 is MNHGY and CDR2 SVAAGI. This chain's CDR3 is CASSSRTGKNTEAFF. CDR3 DNA sequence: TGTGCCAGCAGTTCCAGGACAGGGAAGAACACTGAAGCTTTCTTT.

The J gene is TRBJ2-5, the V gene TRBV6-5, with a weak D call TRBD1 (5 bases). The germline gives CDR1 MNHEY, CDR2 SVGAGI. V was cut by 2 bases and J by 4 bases, with 8 bases left in between. The CDR3 loop spans 13 amino acids. The CDR3 nucleotides are TGTGCCAGCAGTTACGATAGGGGAGAGACCCAGTACTTC. Its protein is CASSYDRGETQYF.

The V gene is TRBV18, the J gene TRBJ1-4; TRBD1 agrees at 10 bases. V shed 5 bases and J 5 bases; nucleotides not matched to a gene: 5. Germline CDR1 is KGHSH and CDR2 is LQKENI. There are 15 residues in the CDR3. This chain's CDR3 is CASSVGTGVNEKLFF. CDR3 nucleotide sequence: TGTGCCAGCTCAGTTGGGACAGGGGTAAATGAAAAACTGTTTTTT.

The rearrangement joins TRBV6-4 to TRBJ1-3, with D unclear. The CDR3 runs to 16 residues. The germline V gene encodes CDR1 MRHNA and CDR2 SNTAGT. The V and J ends lost 0 bases and 0 bases respectively, with 9 bases between them. The DNA of the CDR3 is TGTGCCAGCAGTGACTCTCAAAACAACTCTGGAAACACCATATATTTT. Translation gives CASSDSQNNSGNTIYF.

The chain recombines TRBV2 with TRBJ1-6, with 8 bases fitting TRBD1. Germline lookup yields CDR1 SNHLY and CDR2 FYNNEI. This CDR3 has 14 residues. Trimming at V came to 5 bases and at J to 8 bases, leaving 5 bases not matched to a gene. CDR3 DNA: TGTGCCAGCAGTTCAGGACAGGGTGATTCACCCCTCCACTTT. The encoded protein is CASSSGQGDSPLHF.

This chain links TRBV5-6 with TRBJ1-1, with a weak D call TRBD1 (6 bases). The CDR3 loop spans 13 amino acids. Germline V gene lookup returns CDR1 SGHDT and CDR2 YYEEEE. The V end was cut by 5 bases, the J end by 4 bases, with 12 bases between. The CDR3 sequence is CASRAGASTEAFF. DNA for the CDR3: TGTGCCAGCAGGGCGGGGGCGAGCACTGAAGCTTTCTTT.

This clone was counted only a few times. This sequence joins TRBV10-3 and TRBJ1-2; D remains unclear. Germline V gene lookup returns CDR1 ENHRY and CDR2 SYGVKD. Trimming left V 10 bases short and J 4 bases short, with 16 bases between. The CDR3 sequence is 13 residues long. The DNA for the CDR3 is TGTGCCACACAGAGGGCGGACGGCTATGGCTACACCTTC. This encodes CATQRADGYGYTF.

This chain uses TRBV18 with TRBJ1-4; 7 positions agree with TRBD1. Germline CDR1 and CDR2: KGHSH and LQKENI. The J segment lost 0 bases and the V segment lost 0 bases, leaving 7 bases of the junction unmatched. This CDR3 spans 18 amino acids. CDR3 region: CASSPPRDSSATNEKLFF. CDR3 DNA sequence: TGTGCCAGCTCACCACCAAGGGACAGTAGTGCAACTAATGAAAAACTGTTTTTT.

This chain links TRBV4-3 with TRBJ2-4, with D perhaps matching TRBD1 (5 bases). Trimming pared 1 base from V and 0 bases from J, leaving 13 bases between. The germline V gene has CDR1 LGHNA and CDR2 YSLEER. The CDR3 runs 17 residues. In DNA, the CDR3 is TGCGCCAGCAGCCAAGCCCACAGGCCTATAGCCAAAAACATTCAGTACTTC. Translation gives CASSQAHRPIAKNIQYF.

CDR3 sequence reads: CASSRELREKLFF. The CDR3 DNA reads TGTGCCAGCAGCCGAGAACTTCGGGAAAAACTGTTTTTT. The rearrangement joins TRBV7-2 to TRBJ1-4; D unclear. CDR3 length: 13 residues. The germline gives CDR1 SGHTA, CDR2 FQGNSA. V was cut by 5 bases and J by 8 bases, with 12 bases left in between.

The V and J genes are TRBV24-1 and TRBJ1-2; TRBD1 might be the D (5 bases). Trimming removed 4 bases from V and 4 bases from J, with 12 bases in between. This CDR3 region has 14 residues. The germline gives CDR1 KGHDR, CDR2 SFDVKD. The CDR3 sequence: CATSENRRSYGYTF. The DNA for the CDR3 is TGTGCCACCAGTGAAAACAGGAGAAGCTATGGCTACACCTTC.

V gene TRBV6-5 combines with J gene TRBJ1-1; 7 positions agree with TRBD1. In germline, CDR1 is MNHEY, CDR2 SVGAGI. The CDR3 runs to 15 residues. With 4 bases clipped from V and 4 bases from J, the junction kept 9 bases outside the gene matches. The CDR3 bases are TGTGCCAGCAGTTCCATGACAGGGAGGAGCACTGAAGCTTTCTTT. This gives the protein CASSSMTGRSTEAFF.